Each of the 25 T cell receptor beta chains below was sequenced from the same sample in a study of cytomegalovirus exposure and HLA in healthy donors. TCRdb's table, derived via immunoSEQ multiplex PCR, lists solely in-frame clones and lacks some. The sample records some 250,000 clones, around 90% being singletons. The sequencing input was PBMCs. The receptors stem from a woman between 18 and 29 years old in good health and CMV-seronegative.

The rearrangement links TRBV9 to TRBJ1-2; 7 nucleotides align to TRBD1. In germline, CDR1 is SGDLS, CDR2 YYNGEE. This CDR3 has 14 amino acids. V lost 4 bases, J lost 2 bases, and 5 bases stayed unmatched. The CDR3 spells CASSPRDSNYGYTF. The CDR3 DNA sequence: TGTGCCAGCAGCCCCAGGGACAGCAACTATGGCTACACCTTC.

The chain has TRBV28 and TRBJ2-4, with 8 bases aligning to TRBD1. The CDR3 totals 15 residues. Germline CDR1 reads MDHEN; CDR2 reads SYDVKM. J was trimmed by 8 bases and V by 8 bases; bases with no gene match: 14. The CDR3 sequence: CASGIRAPQGDIQYF. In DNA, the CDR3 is TGTGCCAGCGGAATCCGGGCCCCACAGGGGGACATTCAGTACTTC.

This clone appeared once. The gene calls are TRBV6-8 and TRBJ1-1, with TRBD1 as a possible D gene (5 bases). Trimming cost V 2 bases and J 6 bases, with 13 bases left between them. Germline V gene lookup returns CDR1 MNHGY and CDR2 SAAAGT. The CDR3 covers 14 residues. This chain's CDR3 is CASSYPETVPEAFF. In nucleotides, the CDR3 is TGTGCCAGCAGTTACCCAGAGACAGTCCCTGAAGCTTTCTTT.

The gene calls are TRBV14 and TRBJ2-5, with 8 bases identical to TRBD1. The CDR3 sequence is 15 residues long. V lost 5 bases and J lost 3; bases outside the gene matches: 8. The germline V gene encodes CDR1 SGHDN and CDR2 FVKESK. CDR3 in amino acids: CASSIFRGPEETQYF. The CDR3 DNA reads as TGTGCCAGCAGCATCTTCAGGGGGCCCGAAGAGACCCAGTACTTC.

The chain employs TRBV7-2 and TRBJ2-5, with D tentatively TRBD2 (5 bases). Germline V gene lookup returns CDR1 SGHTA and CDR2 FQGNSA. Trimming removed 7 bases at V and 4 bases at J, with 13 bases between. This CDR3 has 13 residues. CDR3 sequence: CASKRVVLETQYF. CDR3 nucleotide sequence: TGTGCCAGCAAGAGGGTTGTCTTAGAGACCCAGTACTTC.

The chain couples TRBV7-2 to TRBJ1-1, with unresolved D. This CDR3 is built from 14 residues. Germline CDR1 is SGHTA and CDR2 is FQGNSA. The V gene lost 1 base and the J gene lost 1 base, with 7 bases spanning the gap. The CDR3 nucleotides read TGTGCCAGCAGCTTAGGAGTAGCGAACACTGAAGCTTTCTTT. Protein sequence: CASSLGVANTEAFF.

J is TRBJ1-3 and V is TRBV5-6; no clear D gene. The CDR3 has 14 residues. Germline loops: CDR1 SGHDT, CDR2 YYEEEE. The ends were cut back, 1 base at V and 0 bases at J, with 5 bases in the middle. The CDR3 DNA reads TGTGCCAGCAGCTTGTATTACTCTGGAAACACCATATATTTT. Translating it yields CASSLYYSGNTIYF.

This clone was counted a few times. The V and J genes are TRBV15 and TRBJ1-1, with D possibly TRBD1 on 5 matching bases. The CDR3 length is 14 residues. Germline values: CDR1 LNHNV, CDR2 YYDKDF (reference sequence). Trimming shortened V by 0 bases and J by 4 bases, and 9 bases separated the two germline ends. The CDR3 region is CATSRDLRVTEAFF. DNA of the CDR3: TGTGCCACCAGCAGAGATCTCAGGGTCACTGAAGCTTTCTTT.

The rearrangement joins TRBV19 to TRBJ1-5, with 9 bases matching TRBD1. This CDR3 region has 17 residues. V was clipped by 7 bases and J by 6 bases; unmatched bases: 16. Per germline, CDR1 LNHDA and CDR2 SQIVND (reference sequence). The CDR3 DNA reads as TGTGCCAGTAAACCCGACGCCGGGACAGGGATGGGTCAGCCCCAGCATTTT. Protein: CASKPDAGTGMGQPQHF. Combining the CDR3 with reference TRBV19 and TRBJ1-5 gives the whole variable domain DGGITQSPKYLFRKEGQNVTLSCEQNLNHDAMYWYRQDPGQGLRLIYYSQIVNDFQKGDIAEGYSVSREKKESFPLTVTSAQKNPTAFYLCASKPDAGTGMGQPQHFGDGTRLSIL.

In DNA, the CDR3 is TGTGCCAGCAGTGGACTAGCGGTGAACACCGGGGAGCTGTTTTTT. Translating gives CASSGLAVNTGELFF. V is TRBV2 and J is TRBJ2-2; 9 nucleotides match TRBD2. There are 15 residues in the CDR3. The J segment lost 1 base and the V segment lost 4 bases, leaving 1 base of the junction unmatched. The germline CDR1 and CDR2 sequences are SNHLY and FYNNEI.

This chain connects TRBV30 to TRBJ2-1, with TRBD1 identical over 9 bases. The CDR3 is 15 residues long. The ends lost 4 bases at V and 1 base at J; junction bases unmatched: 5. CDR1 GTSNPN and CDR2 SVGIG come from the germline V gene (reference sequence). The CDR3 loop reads CAWTRGTGSYNEQFF. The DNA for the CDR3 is TGTGCCTGGACGAGGGGGACAGGGTCCTACAATGAGCAGTTCTTC.

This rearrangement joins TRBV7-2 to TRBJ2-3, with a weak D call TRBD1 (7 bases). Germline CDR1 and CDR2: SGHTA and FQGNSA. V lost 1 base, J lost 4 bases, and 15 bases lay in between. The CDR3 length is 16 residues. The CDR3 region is CASSLEWVRGADTQYF. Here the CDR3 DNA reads TGTGCCAGCAGCTTAGAATGGGTCAGGGGGGCAGATACGCAGTATTTT.

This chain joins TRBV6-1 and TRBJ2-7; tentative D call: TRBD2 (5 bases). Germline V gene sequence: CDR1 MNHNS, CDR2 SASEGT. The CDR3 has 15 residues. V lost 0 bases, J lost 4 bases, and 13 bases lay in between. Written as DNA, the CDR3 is TGTGCCAGCAGTGAAGCCGAGGGTCCCCCTTACGAGCAGTACGTC. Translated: CASSEAEGPPYEQYV.

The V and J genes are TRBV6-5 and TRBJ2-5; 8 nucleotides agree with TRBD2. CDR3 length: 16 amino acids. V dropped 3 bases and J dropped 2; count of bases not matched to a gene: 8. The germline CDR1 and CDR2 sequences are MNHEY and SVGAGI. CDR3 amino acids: CASSYTVAGYQETQYF. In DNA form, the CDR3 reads TGTGCCAGCAGTTATACGGTAGCGGGGTATCAAGAGACCCAGTACTTC.

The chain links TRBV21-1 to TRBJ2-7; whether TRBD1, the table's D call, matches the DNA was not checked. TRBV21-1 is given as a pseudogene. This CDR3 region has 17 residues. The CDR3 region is CASSKALDTYCPYEQYF. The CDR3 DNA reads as TGTGCCAGCAGCAAAGCCCTGGACACTTACTGCCCCTACGAGCAGTACTTC.

CDR3 residues: CASSELQGPNTEAFF. CDR3 coding DNA: TGTGCCAGCAGTGAACTTCAGGGGCCCAACACTGAAGCTTTCTTT. The chain is built from TRBV25-1 and TRBJ1-1; the D gene is possibly TRBD1 (6 bases). The V gene lost 2 bases and the J gene lost 2 bases, with 12 bases spanning the gap. Germline assignment: CDR1 MGHDK and CDR2 SYGVNS. The CDR3 is made up of 15 amino acids.

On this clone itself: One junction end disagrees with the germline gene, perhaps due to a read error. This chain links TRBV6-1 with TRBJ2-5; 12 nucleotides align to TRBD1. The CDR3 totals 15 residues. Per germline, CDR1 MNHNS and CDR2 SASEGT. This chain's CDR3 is CASREGTGGWETQYF. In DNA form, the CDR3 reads TGTGCCAGCAGGGAAGGGACAGGGGGCTGGGAGACCCAGTACTTC.

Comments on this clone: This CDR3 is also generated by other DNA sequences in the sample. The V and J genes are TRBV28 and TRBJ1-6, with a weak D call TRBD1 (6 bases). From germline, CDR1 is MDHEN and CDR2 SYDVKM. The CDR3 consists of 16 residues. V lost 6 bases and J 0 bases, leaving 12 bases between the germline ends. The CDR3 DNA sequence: TGTGCCAGCAGCCTCACAGGGAGCTCCTATAATTCACCCCTCCACTTT. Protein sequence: CASSLTGSSYNSPLHF. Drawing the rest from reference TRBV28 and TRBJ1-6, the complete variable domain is DVKVTQSSRYLVKRTGEKVFLECVQDMDHENMFWYRQDPGLGLRLIYFSYDVKMKEKGDIPEGYSVSREKKERFSLILESASTNQTSMYLCASSLTGSSYNSPLHFGNGTRLTVT.

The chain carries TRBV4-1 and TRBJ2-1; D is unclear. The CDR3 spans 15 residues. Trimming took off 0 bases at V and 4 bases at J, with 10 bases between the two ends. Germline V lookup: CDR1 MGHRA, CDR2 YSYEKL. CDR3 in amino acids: CASSQDGTTYNEQFF. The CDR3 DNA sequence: TGCGCCAGCAGCCAAGATGGCACTACATACAATGAGCAGTTCTTC.

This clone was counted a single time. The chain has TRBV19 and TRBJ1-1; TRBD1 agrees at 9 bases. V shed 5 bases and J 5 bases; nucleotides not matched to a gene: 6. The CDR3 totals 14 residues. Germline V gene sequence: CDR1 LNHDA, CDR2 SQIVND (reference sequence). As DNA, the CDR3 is TGTGCCAGTAGTCCCGGACAGGGGAGGACTGAAGCTTTCTTT. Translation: CASSPGQGRTEAFF.

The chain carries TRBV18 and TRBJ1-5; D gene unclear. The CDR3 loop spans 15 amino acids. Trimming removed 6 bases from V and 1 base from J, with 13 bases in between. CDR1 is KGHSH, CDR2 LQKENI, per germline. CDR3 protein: CASSPNSGSNQPQHF. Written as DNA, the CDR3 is TGTGCCAGCTCGCCGAACTCGGGGAGCAATCAGCCCCAGCATTTT.

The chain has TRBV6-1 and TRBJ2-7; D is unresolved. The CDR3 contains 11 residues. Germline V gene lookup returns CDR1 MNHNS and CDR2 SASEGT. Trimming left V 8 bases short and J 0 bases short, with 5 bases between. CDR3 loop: CASGSSYEQYF. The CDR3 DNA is TGTGCCAGCGGTAGCTCCTACGAGCAGTACTTC.

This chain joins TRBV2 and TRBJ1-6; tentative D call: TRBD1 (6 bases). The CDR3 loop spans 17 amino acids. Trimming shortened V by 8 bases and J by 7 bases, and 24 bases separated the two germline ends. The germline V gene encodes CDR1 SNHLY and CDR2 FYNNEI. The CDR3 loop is CASSSTGMGSMNSPLHF. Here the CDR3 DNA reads TGTGCCAGCTCATCCACAGGGATGGGTTCAATGAATTCACCCCTCCACTTT.

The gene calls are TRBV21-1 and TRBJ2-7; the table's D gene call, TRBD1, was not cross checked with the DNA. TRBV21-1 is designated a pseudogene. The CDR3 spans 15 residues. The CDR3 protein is CASSQRTGRGYEQYF. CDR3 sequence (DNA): TGTGCCAGCAGCCAAAGGACAGGGCGAGGCTACGAGCAGTACTTC.

The CDR3 sequence: CASSQPRQGDTEAFF. CDR3 in DNA: TGCGCCAGCAGCCAGCCAAGACAGGGTGACACTGAAGCTTTCTTT. The chain joins TRBV4-1 to TRBJ1-1; 7 nucleotides align to TRBD1. The CDR3 consists of 15 residues. J lost 3 bases, V lost 3 bases, and 7 bases had no gene match. Germline V CDR1 and CDR2: MGHRA, YSYEKL.